Listed here are 12 T cell receptor beta chains from one sample, sequenced in a study of early T cells in non-severe SARS-CoV-2 infection (dated by TCRdb to about 2021). Library creation used 5' RACE. Sequenced using a NextSeq 500. TCRdb took the public reads, trimmed them with fastp at Q25, ran MiXCR for clone calling and kept in-frame beta chains. Duplicate CDR3 protein sequences are folded into a single record with the most common DNA and genes. The table for this sample lists under 70,000 distinct CDR3 sequences; roughly 5.9% of them were counted only once. Together, the top ten hold 6.8% of the sample. The sample taken for sequencing was whole blood. These receptors were taken from an adult who was a healthcare worker with PCR-confirmed SARS-CoV-2 infection or an uninfected control (not recorded which).

This clonotype was counted many times. The chain recombines TRBV18 with TRBJ2-7; 7 positions match TRBD1. This CDR3 is built from 14 residues. Germline assignment: CDR1 KGHSH and CDR2 LQKENI. With 5 bases clipped from V and 3 bases from J, the junction kept 7 bases outside the gene matches. The DNA for the CDR3 is TGTGCCAGCTCAATCCGGGACAGTATCTACGAGCAGTACTTC. Its protein product is CASSIRDSIYEQYF.

This clonotype was seen at least ten times. This sequence joins TRBV20-1 and TRBJ2-7; 13 positions match TRBD2. The CDR3 consists of 13 residues. V lost 7 bases, J lost 4 bases, and 4 bases stayed unmatched. CDR1 is DFQATT and CDR2 is SNEGSKA in the germline V gene (reference sequence). The CDR3 sequence is CSVKTSGGYEQYF. CDR3 in DNA: TGCAGTGTTAAGACTAGCGGGGGGTACGAGCAGTACTTC.

This clonotype was counted at least ten times. The genes are TRBV24-1 and TRBJ2-1; 11 nucleotides agree with TRBD1. This CDR3 has 15 amino acids. The V gene end was trimmed by 3 bases and the J gene end by 6 bases; junction bases not matched to a gene: 3. Germline CDR1 and CDR2: KGHDR and SFDVKD. The CDR3 DNA sequence: TGTGCCACCAGTGATCGGACAGGGGGCTTCAATGAGCAGTTCTTC. Its translation: CATSDRTGGFNEQFF.

This clonotype was detected only a few times. The CDR3 coding sequence is TGTGCCAGCAGCCAACGGACTGGGCAAGAGACCCAGTACTTC. Encoded protein: CASSQRTGQETQYF. This rearrangement joins TRBV3-1 to TRBJ2-5; TRBD2 is a possible D gene (5 bases). The germline V gene has CDR1 LGHDT and CDR2 YNNKEL (reference sequence). The CDR3 sequence is 14 residues long. V was trimmed by 2 bases and J by 2 bases, leaving 9 bases between them.

This clonotype appeared a few times. The CDR3 region is CASSLDRNSPLHF. DNA for the CDR3: TGTGCCAGCAGCTTAGACAGGAATTCACCCCTCCACTTT. The V gene is TRBV7-2, the J gene TRBJ1-6, with D possibly being TRBD1 (5 bases). The V gene's germline CDR1 is SGHTA and CDR2 FQGNSA. The CDR3 contains 13 residues. The V end lost 1 base, the J end lost 7 bases, and 5 bases lay between the germline ends. The full variable domain, in which reference TRBV7-2 and TRBJ1-6 provide the parts outside the CDR3, is GAGVSQSPSNKVTEKGKDVELRCDPISGHTALYWYRQSLGQGLEFLIYFQGNSAPDKSGLPSDRFSAERTGGSVSTLTIQRTQQEDSAVYLCASSLDRNSPLHFGNGTRLTVT.

Ten or more counts support this clonotype. J is TRBJ2-7 and V is TRBV29-1; 10 bases agree with TRBD1. The V gene end was trimmed by 8 bases and the J gene end by 5 bases; junction bases not matched to a gene: 12. Germline CDR1 SQVTM, CDR2 ANQGSEA. CDR3 length: 14 amino acids. The CDR3 spells CSFISGTGAHEQYF. CDR3 nucleotide sequence: TGCAGCTTTATTTCCGGGACAGGGGCCCACGAGCAGTACTTC.

This clonotype was counted ten times or more. This sequence joins TRBV12-3 or TRBV12-4 and TRBJ1-5; maybe TRBD1 (5 bases). The CDR3 has 16 amino acids. The ends were cut back, 1 base at V and 4 bases at J, with 14 bases in the middle. The CDR3 coding sequence is TGTGCCAGCAGTTTAGAGGCAGGGAGGGGTAATCAGCCCCAGCATTTT. It codes for CASSLEAGRGNQPQHF.

This clonotype has a handful of counts. V is TRBV27 and J is TRBJ2-7; perhaps D is TRBD1 or TRBD2 (5 bases each). The CDR3 contains 14 residues. Trimming took 2 bases from V and 2 from J, leaving 10 bases between them. Germline-derived CDR1 and CDR2 are MNHEY and SMNVEV (reference sequence). The CDR3 coding sequence is TGTGCCAGCAGTTTAGGGGGTCCCCCCTACGAGCAGTACTTC. Translating gives CASSLGGPPYEQYF.

This clonotype appeared many times. This chain uses TRBV5-6 with TRBJ1-4, with D perhaps TRBD1 (5 bases). Germline CDR1 SGHDT, CDR2 YYEEEE. The CDR3 contains 14 residues. V gave up 7 bases and J gave up 8 bases, with 18 bases separating them. The CDR3 is CASGPLGDGEKLFF. CDR3 coding DNA: TGTGCCAGCGGACCCTTGGGGGACGGCGAAAAACTGTTTTTT.

This clonotype was recorded many times. This chain uses TRBV5-1 with TRBJ2-1; D gene ambiguous. The V end lost 3 bases, the J end lost 5 bases, and 6 bases lay between the germline ends. Per the germline V gene, CDR1 is SGHRS and CDR2 is YFSETQ. The CDR3 spans 12 residues. CDR3 bases: TGCGCCAGCAGCTCGACGAACAATGAGCAGTTCTTC. Protein product: CASSSTNNEQFF.

This clonotype has at least ten counts. The V gene is TRBV9, the J gene TRBJ2-1; D unclear. Germline V gives CDR1 SGDLS, CDR2 YYNGEE. V gave up 0 bases and J gave up 9 bases, with 10 bases separating them. This CDR3 spans 13 amino acids. The CDR3 sequence is CASSVGVVSEQFF. The DNA of the CDR3 is TGTGCCAGCAGCGTAGGAGTCGTAAGTGAGCAGTTCTTC.

This clonotype came up many times. This chain links TRBV19 with TRBJ2-1; 12 nucleotides line up with TRBD2. The J segment lost 9 bases and the V segment lost 7 bases, leaving 10 bases of the junction unmatched. CDR3 length equals 15 residues. Germline V gives CDR1 LNHDA, CDR2 SQIVND (reference sequence). The CDR3: CASISSGRAGLEQFF. In nucleotides, the CDR3 is TGTGCCAGTATTTCTAGCGGGAGGGCCGGACTTGAGCAGTTCTTC.